These T cell receptor beta chains were read from a single sample in a study of a mutant IDH1 vaccine in newly diagnosed glioma. Sequencing used immunoSEQ multiplex PCR; TCRdb keeps in-frame clones, though not all of them. This sample has about 52,000 clones, with more than 85% found just once. For these TCRs, the target antigens are not known. Here the sequenced sample was PBMCs, taken from a glioma patient whose treatment included an IDH1 peptide vaccine. Receptor source: a man in his fifties or sixties with glioma. Both conserved end residues are part of each CDR3. A D gene is named only where the DNA matches it firmly. Expanded clones get a size class; other rows say once, few or many, or leave the size out.

V gene	clone size	D gene	J gene	CDR3 DNA	CDR3 protein
TRBV10-2	.	.	TRBJ1-2	TGCGCCAGCAAACCCCGCGCGGGAAACTATGGCTACACCTTC	CASKPRAGNYGYTF
TRBV10-3	.	TRBD1	TRBJ2-3	TGTGCCATCAGTGAGTCGAAGGGGACAGTATCCACAGATACGCAGTATTTT	CAISESKGTVSTDTQYF
TRBV5-5	.	TRBD1	TRBJ1-2	TGTGCCAGCAGCATAATTCTGGACAGGGGGTTCTATGGCTACACCTTC	CASSIILDRGFYGYTF
TRBV7-9	.	.	TRBJ1-4	TGTGCCAGCAGCGCGGAGGCAGGGACAATTCCATATGAAAAACTGTTTTTT	CASSAEAGTIPYEKLFF
TRBV27	.	TRBD1	TRBJ1-6	TGTGCCAGCAGTTTGTGGTCCCGCGGAGTTATTTCGGGACAGAAAGATAATTCACCCCTCCACTTT	CASSLWSRGVISGQKDNSPLHF
TRBV6-6	.	TRBD1	TRBJ1-2	TGTGCCAGCAGCTCAGACGGGACAGCCTATGGCTACACCTTC	CASSSDGTAYGYTF
TRBV30	.	TRBD2	TRBJ2-1	TGTGCCTGGAGTGGGGCTAGCGGGGCCCAGTTCTTC	CAWSGASGAQFF
TRBV27	.	.	TRBJ2-3	TGTGCCAGCAGTTTAACCTCCGAATTCACAGATACGCAGTATTTT	CASSLTSEFTDTQYF
TRBV9	.	TRBD2	TRBJ2-7	TGTGCCAGCAGCGAGGGGACTAGCGGGCGGGACGAGCAGTACTTC	CASSEGTSGRDEQYF
TRBV28	.	.	TRBJ2-1	TGTGCCAGCAGAAGACAGAATTCCATGCATGAGCAGTTCTTC	CASRRQNSMHEQFF
TRBV10-1	.	.	TRBJ2-2	TGCGCCAGCAGTGAGACAAAGAACACCGGGGAGCTGTTTTTT	CASSETKNTGELFF
TRBV11-1	.	TRBD1	TRBJ1-1	TGTGCCAGCTACCGGGACAGGGGAACAATCGCTGAAGCTTTCTTT	CASYRDRGTIAEAFF
TRBV30	.	.	TRBJ1-5	TGTGCCTGCCGCTCGGGGTATCAGCCCCAGCATTTT	CACRSGYQPQHF
TRBV30	.	.	TRBJ2-5	TGTGCCTGGAGGGGATTCCAAGAGACCCAGTACTTC	CAWRGFQETQYF
TRBV4-2	.	.	TRBJ2-7	TGTGCCAGCAGCCAAGCAGGTACAGTCTCCTACGAGCAGTACTTC	CASSQAGTVSYEQYF
TRBV5-4	.	.	TRBJ2-1	TGTGCCAGCAGCTTGCGTCCCCCGAGCTCCTACAATGAGCAGTTCTTC	CASSLRPPSSYNEQFF
TRBV19	.	TRBD1	TRBJ1-2	TGTGCCAGTAACCCACCGGACAGGGGCCATGGCTACACCTTC	CASNPPDRGHGYTF
TRBV28	.	TRBD1	TRBJ1-1	TGTGCCAGCAGTTTGCCACAGGGGGCGGGGGGGGACACTGAAGCTTTCTTT	CASSLPQGAGGDTEAFF
TRBV5-1	.	.	TRBJ1-1	TGCGCCAGCAGCTTGGGTTCGAGGGCGCCCCACACTGAAGCTTTCTTT	CASSLGSRAPHTEAFF
TRBV9	.	TRBD1	TRBJ2-7	TGTGCCAGCAGCGTAGCCTACAGGGGGGATTACGAGCAGTACTTC	CASSVAYRGDYEQYF
TRBV4-2	medium-sized	TRBD1	TRBJ2-7	TGTGCCAGCAGCCCCCGGGACAGAGCCTACGAGCAGTACTTC	CASSPRDRAYEQYF
TRBV5-1	.	TRBD1	TRBJ2-6	TGCGCCAGTTCAGGACAGGCGTACTCTGGGGCCAACGTCCTGACTTTC	CASSGQAYSGANVLTF
TRBV2	.	TRBD2	TRBJ2-7	TGTGCCAGCAGTGAAGAGGGAGGTAGGGGACTAGCGGGAGGAACCTACGAGCAGTACTTC	CASSEEGGRGLAGGTYEQYF
TRBV5-6	.	TRBD2	TRBJ2-2	TGTGCCAGCAGCTGGGGGAGGGGTGCCGGGGAGCTGTTTTTT	CASSWGRGAGELFF
TRBV5-4	.	.	TRBJ2-5	TGTGCCAGCAGCCCCCAGGGGACCCAAGAGACCCAGTACTTC	CASSPQGTQETQYF
TRBV4-3	.	.	TRBJ1-1	TGCGCCAGCAGCCAAGGACACCGTTATACTGAAGCTTTCTTT	CASSQGHRYTEAFF
TRBV28	.	.	TRBJ1-2	TGTGCCAGCAGTTTAGGCGGGGACTCTTTAGGCTACACCTTC	CASSLGGDSLGYTF
TRBV5-1	once	.	TRBJ1-2	TGCGCCAGCAGCTCGTCGACAGTACCCAACTATGGCTACACCTTC	CASSSSTVPNYGYTF
TRBV27	.	.	TRBJ2-7	TGTGCCAGCAGTTTACCGGGACGCTTAAGTCACGAGCAGTACTTC	CASSLPGRLSHEQYF
TRBV5-1	.	TRBD1	TRBJ1-2	TGCGCCAGCAGCGAGAACAGGGGGCTGGACTATGGCTACACCTTC	CASSENRGLDYGYTF
TRBV4-2	once	.	TRBJ1-3	TGTGCCAGCAGCCAAGGGTATAGGTCTGGAAACACCATATATTTT	CASSQGYRSGNTIYF
TRBV10-2	.	TRBD2	TRBJ2-1	TGCGCCAGCAGTGAAGCGGGAGGGAGGTACAATGAGCAGTTCTTC	CASSEAGGRYNEQFF
TRBV5-1	.	.	TRBJ1-1	TGCGCCAGCAGCTTGGGCGTCCGCCTCATGAACACTGAAGCTTTCTTT	CASSLGVRLMNTEAFF